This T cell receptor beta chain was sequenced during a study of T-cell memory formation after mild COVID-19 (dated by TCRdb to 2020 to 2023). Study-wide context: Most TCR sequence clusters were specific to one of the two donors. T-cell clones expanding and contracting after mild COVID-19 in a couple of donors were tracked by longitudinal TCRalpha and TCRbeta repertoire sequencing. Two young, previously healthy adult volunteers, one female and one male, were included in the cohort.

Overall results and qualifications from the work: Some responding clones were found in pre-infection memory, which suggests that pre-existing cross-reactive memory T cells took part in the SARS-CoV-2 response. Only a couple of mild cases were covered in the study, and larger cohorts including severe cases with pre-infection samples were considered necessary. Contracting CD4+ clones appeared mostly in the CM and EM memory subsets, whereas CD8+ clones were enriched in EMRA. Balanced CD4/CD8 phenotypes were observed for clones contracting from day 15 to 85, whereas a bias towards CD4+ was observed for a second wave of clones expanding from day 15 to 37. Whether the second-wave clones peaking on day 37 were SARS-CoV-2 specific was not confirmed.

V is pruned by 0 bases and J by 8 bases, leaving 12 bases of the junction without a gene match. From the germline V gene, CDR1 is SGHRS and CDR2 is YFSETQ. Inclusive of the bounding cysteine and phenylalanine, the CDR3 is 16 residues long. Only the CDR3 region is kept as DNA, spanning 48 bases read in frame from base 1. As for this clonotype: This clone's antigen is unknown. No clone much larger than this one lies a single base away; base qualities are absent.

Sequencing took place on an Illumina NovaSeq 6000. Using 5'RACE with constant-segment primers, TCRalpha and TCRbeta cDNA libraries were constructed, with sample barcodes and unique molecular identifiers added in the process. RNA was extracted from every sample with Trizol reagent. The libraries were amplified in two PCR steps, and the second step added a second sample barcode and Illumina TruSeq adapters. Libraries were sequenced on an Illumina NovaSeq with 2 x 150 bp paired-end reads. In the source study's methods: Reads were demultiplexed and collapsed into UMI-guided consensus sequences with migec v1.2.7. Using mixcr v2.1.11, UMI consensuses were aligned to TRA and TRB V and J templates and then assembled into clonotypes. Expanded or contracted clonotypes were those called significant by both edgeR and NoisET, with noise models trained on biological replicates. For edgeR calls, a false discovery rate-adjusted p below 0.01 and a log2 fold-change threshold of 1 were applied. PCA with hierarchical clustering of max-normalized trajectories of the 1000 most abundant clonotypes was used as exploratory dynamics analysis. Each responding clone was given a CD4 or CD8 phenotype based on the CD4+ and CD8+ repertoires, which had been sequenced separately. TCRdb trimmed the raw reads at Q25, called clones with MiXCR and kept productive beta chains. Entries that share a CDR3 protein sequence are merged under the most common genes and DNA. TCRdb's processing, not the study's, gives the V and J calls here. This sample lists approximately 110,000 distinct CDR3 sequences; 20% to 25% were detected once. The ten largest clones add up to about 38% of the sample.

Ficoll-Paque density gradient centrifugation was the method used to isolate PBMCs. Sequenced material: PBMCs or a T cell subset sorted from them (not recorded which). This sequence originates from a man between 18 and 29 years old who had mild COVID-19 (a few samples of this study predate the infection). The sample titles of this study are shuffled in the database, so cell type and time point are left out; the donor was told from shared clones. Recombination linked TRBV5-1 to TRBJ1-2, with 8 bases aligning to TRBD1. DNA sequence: TGCGCCAGCAGCTTGGAACCAGGGGGCACCTCTGTCGGCTACACCTTC. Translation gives CASSLEPGGTSVGYTF.